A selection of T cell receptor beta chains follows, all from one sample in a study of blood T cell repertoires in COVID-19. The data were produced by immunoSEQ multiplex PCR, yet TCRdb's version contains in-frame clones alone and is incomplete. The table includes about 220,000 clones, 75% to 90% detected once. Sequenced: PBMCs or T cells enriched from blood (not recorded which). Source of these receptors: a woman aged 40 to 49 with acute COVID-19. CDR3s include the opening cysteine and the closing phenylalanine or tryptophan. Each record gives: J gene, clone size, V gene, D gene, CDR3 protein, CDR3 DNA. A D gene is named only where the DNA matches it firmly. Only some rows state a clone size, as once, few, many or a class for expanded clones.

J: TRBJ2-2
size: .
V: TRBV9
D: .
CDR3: CASSQGGSGELFF
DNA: TGTGCCAGCAGTCAGGGGGGCTCCGGGGAGCTGTTTTTT

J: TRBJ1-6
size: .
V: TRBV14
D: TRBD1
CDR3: CASSQRTGKSSYNSPLHF
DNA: TGTGCCAGCAGCCAACGGACAGGGAAAAGCTCCTATAATTCACCCCTCCACTTT

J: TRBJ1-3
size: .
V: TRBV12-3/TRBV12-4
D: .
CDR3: CATPGGPGNTIYF
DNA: TGTGCCACTCCGGGGGGGCCTGGAAACACCATATATTTT

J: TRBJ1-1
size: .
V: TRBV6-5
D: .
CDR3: CASSLTENTEAFF
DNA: TGTGCCAGCAGTTTGACAGAGAACACTGAAGCTTTCTTT

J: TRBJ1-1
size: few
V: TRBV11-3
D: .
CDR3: CASSLAGDSTTPAFF
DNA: TGTGCCAGCAGCTTAGCGGGAGATAGCACCACCCCCGCTTTCTTT

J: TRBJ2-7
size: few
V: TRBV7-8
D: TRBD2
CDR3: CASSFGSGGRDEQYF
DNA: TGTGCCAGCAGCTTCGGTAGCGGGGGGCGGGACGAGCAGTACTTC

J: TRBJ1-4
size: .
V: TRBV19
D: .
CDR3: CASYDPGSTNEKLFF
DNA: TGTGCCAGTTACGACCCAGGATCAACTAATGAAAAACTGTTTTTT

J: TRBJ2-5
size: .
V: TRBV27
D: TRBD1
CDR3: CASRLQGALETQYF
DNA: TGTGCCAGCAGGCTGCAGGGGGCTCTGGAGACCCAGTACTTC

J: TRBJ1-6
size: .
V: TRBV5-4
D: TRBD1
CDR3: CAVFGTTGEGYNSPLHF
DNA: TGTGCCGTGTTCGGAACCACAGGGGAAGGCTATAATTCACCCCTCCACTTT

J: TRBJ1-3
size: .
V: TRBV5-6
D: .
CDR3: CASSPVDGNTIYF
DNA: TGTGCCAGCAGCCCGGTTGATGGAAACACCATATATTTT

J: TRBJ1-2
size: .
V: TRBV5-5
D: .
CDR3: CASSFNSRGYTF
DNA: TGTGCCAGCAGCTTCAACAGTCGAGGCTACACCTTC

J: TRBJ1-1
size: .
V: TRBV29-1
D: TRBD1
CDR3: CSVVLRDRGLAFF
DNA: TGCAGCGTTGTCCTCCGGGACAGGGGTTTAGCTTTCTTT

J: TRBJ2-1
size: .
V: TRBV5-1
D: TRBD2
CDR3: CASSLARTSGYNEQFF
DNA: TGCGCCAGCAGCTTGGCGAGGACTAGCGGGTACAATGAGCAGTTCTTC

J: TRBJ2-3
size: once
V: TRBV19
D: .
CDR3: CASSFLGGAGDTQYF
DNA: TGTGCCAGTAGTTTTCTTGGGGGGGCCGGAGATACGCAGTATTTT

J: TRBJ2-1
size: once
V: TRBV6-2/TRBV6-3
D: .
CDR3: CASSYLDNEQFF
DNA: TGTGCCAGCAGTTATCTTGACAACGAGCAGTTCTTC

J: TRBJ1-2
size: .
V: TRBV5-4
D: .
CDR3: CASSWESQGRGYTF
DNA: TGTGCCAGCAGCTGGGAATCACAGGGACGAGGCTACACCTTC

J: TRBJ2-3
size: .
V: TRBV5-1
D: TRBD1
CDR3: CASSLNDRGSTDTQYF
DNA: TGCGCCAGCAGCTTGAACGACAGGGGTAGCACAGATACGCAGTATTTT

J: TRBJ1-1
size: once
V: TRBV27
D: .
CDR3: CASRNLNTEAFF
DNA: TGTGCCAGCAGAAACCTAAACACTGAAGCTTTCTTT

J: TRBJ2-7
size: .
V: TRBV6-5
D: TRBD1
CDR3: CASDRGPSYEQYF
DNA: TGTGCCAGCGACAGGGGACCGTCCTACGAGCAGTACTTC

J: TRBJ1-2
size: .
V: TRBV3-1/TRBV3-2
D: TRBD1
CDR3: CASSLGQGIIF
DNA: TGTGCCAGCAGCCTAGGACAGGGGATCATCTTC

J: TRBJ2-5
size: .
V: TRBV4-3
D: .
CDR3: CASSHARPGGEGTQYF
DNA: TGCGCCAGCAGCCACGCCCGCCCGGGCGGGGAAGGGACCCAGTACTTC

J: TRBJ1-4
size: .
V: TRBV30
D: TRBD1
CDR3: CAWSLDRGPNEKLFF
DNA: TGTGCCTGGAGTCTAGACAGGGGCCCCAATGAAAAACTGTTTTTT

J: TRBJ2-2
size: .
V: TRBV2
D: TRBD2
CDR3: CASSSGGDTGELFF
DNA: TGTGCCAGCAGTTCGGGGGGGGACACCGGGGAGCTGTTTTTT

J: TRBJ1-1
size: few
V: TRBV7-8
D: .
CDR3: CASRLAAGGNTEAFF
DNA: TGTGCCAGCAGACTCGCTGCGGGCGGGAACACTGAAGCTTTCTTT

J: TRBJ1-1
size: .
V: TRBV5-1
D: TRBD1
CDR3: CASSLGGHEAFF
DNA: TGCGCCAGCAGCTTAGGGGGCCATGAAGCTTTCTTT

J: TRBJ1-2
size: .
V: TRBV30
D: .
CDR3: CAWARRGEVYGYTF
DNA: TGTGCCTGGGCCCGGAGGGGCGAAGTCTATGGCTACACCTTC

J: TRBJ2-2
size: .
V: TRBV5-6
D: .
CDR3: CASSYYRRGNTGELFF
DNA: TGTGCCAGCAGCTATTATCGGAGGGGGAACACCGGGGAGCTGTTTTTT

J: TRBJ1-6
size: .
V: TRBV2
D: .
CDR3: CASSEREVWGGNNSPLHF
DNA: TGTGCCAGCAGTGAAAGGGAGGTATGGGGGGGGAATAATTCACCCCTCCACTTT

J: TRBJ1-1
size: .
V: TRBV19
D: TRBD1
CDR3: CASSDRARGNTEAFF
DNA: TGTGCCAGCAGCGACAGGGCCCGGGGGAACACTGAAGCTTTCTTT

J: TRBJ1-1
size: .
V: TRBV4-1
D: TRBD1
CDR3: CASSLPGGVNTEAFF
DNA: TGCGCCAGCAGCCTACCAGGGGGCGTGAACACTGAAGCTTTCTTT

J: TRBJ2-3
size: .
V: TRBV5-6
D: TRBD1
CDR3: CASSLAGQGANTQYF
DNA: TGTGCCAGCAGCTTGGCCGGGCAGGGGGCTAATACGCAGTATTTT

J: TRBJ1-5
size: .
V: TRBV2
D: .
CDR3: CASSPTGTNQPQHF
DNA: TGTGCCAGCAGTCCTACAGGGACCAATCAGCCCCAGCATTTT

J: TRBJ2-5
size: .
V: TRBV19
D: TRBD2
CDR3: CASSPTGGGGGVTQYF
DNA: TGTGCCAGTAGCCCAACCGGAGGGGGCGGGGGGGTGACCCAGTACTTC

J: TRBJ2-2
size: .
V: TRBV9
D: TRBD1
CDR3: CASSVSTGGNWNTGELFF
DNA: TGTGCCAGCAGCGTATCGACAGGGGGGAATTGGAACACCGGGGAGCTGTTTTTT

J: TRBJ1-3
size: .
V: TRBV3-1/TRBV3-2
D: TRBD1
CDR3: CASSQRQGLHGNTIYF
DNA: TGTGCCAGCAGCCAGAGACAGGGGCTTCATGGAAACACCATATATTTT

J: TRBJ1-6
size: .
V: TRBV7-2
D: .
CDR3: CASSYYSDADSPLHF
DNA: TGTGCCAGCAGCTACTACTCCGATGCGGATTCACCCCTCCACTTT

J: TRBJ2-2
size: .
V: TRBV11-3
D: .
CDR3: CASSRGMAGELFF
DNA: TGTGCCAGCAGCAGGGGAATGGCCGGGGAGCTGTTTTTT

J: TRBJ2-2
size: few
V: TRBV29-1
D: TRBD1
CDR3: CSAGTGVTGELFF
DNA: TGCAGCGCCGGGACAGGGGTCACCGGGGAGCTGTTTTTT

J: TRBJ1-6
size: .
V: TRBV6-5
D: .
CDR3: CASTPGHFSSPLHF
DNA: TGTGCCAGCACACCGGGACATTTTAGTTCACCCCTCCACTTT

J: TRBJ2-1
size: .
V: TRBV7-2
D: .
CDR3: CASSPGDSYNEQFF
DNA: TGTGCCAGCAGTCCGGGAGACTCCTACAATGAGCAGTTCTTC

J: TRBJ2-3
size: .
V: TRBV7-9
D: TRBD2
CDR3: CASSLRGGSTDTQYF
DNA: TGTGCCAGCAGCCTACGGGGGGGAAGCACAGATACGCAGTATTTT

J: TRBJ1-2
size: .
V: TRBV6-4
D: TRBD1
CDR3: CASSASGQGNYGYTF
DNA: TGTGCCAGCAGTGCTTCGGGACAGGGGAACTATGGCTACACCTTC

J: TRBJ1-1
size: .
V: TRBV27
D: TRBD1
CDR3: CASSLSVVLAGGDSEAFF
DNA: TGTGCCAGCAGTTTATCGGTGGTGTTGGCAGGGGGTGATAGTGAAGCTTTCTTT

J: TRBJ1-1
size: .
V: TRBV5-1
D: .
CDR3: CASSLGAGVGEAFF
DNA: TGCGCCAGCAGCTTGGGGGCGGGCGTTGGTGAAGCTTTCTTT

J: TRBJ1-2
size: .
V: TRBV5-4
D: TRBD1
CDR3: CASSSPGQAGWGYTF
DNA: TGTGCCAGCAGCTCGCCCGGACAGGCCGGTTGGGGCTACACCTTC

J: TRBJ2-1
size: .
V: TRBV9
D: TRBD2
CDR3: CASSSQIGGANNEQFF
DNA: TGTGCCAGCAGCTCCCAGATCGGGGGGGCTAACAATGAGCAGTTCTTC